What follows are 22 T cell receptor beta chains derived from one specimen sequenced in a study of blood T cell repertoires in COVID-19. Repertoires were generated with immunoSEQ multiplex PCR, while TCRdb's copy carries only in-frame clones and drops some. The sample has more than 50,000 clones, 77% seen once. The source material was peripheral blood. Receptors were obtained from a man in his 70s with active or convalescent COVID-19.

CDR3 DNA: TGTGCCAGCAGGTCCGGGACAGGGGCCCGAGAGACCCAGTACTTC. Protein product: CASRSGTGARETQYF. This rearrangement joins TRBV14 to TRBJ2-5; 10 bases match TRBD1. The CDR3 sequence is 15 residues long. In germline, CDR1 is SGHDN, CDR2 FVKESK. Trimming at V came to 6 bases and at J to 4 bases, leaving 8 bases not matched to a gene.

The rearrangement links TRBV24-1 to TRBJ2-5, with 12 positions matching TRBD2. The CDR3 runs 17 residues. CDR1 and CDR2 (germline): KGHDR, SFDVKD. After removal of 2 bases from V and 3 bases from J, the junction contained 6 bases not matched to a gene. Here the CDR3 DNA reads TGTGCCACCAGTGATTCCGCTAGCGGGGGGGCGGAAGAGACCCAGTACTTC. This translates into CATSDSASGGAEETQYF.

V is TRBV19 and J is TRBJ1-1, with D possibly matching TRBD1 (5 bases). This CDR3 spans 17 amino acids. Germline V gives CDR1 LNHDA, CDR2 SQIVND (reference sequence). V lost 1 base and J lost 1, with 16 bases in between. CDR3 sequence reads: CASSIGPGGAENTEAFF. CDR3 sequence (DNA): TGTGCCAGTAGTATAGGCCCAGGTGGGGCCGAGAACACTGAAGCTTTCTTT.

This clone has just a few counts. The rearrangement uses TRBV9 and TRBJ2-7, with 9 bases fitting TRBD2. V gave up 0 bases and J gave up 0 bases; unmatched junction bases: 4. Germline-derived CDR1 and CDR2 are SGDLS and YYNGEE. The CDR3 spans 16 residues. As DNA, the CDR3 is TGTGCCAGCAGCGTAGGTGCGGGAGGGCGCTCCTACGAGCAGTACTTC. Residues: CASSVGAGGRSYEQYF.

This chain links TRBV25-1 with TRBJ1-1; D is unclear. Germline V lookup: CDR1 MGHDK, CDR2 SYGVNS. The germline V and J ends were trimmed by 3 bases and 11 bases, with 22 bases remaining between them. The CDR3 consists of 15 residues. CDR3 sequence: CASSDIEGHPMRAFF. Written as DNA, the CDR3 is TGTGCCAGCAGTGATATTGAGGGCCACCCGATGAGGGCTTTCTTT.

This clone was detected a few times. The rearrangement links TRBV4-1 to TRBJ2-1; a possible D gene is TRBD2 (6 bases). Trimming removed 2 bases at V and 10 bases at J, with 9 bases between. CDR3 length equals 12 residues. Germline loops: CDR1 MGHRA, CDR2 YSYEKL. CDR3 sequence reads: CASSQTREEQFF. CDR3 DNA sequence: TGCGCCAGCAGCCAAACTCGGGAGGAGCAGTTCTTC.

Only a few counts were recorded for this clone. The chain couples TRBV15 to TRBJ1-1, with D unclear. The V gene's germline CDR1 is LNHNV and CDR2 YYDKDF (reference sequence). This CDR3 is built from 13 residues. V shed 0 bases and J shed 2 bases, with 4 bases lying between them. CDR3 protein: CATSRDTNTEAFF. The CDR3 DNA sequence: TGTGCCACCAGCAGAGACACAAACACTGAAGCTTTCTTT.

This sequence joins TRBV7-2 and TRBJ2-2, with TRBD2 matching over 9 bases. The length of the CDR3 is 18 residues. CDR1 is SGHTA and CDR2 is FQGNSA in the germline V gene. V lost 0 bases and J lost 5; bases outside the gene matches: 10. DNA for the CDR3: TGTGCCAGCAGCTTAGCGCGGCAGCGGGGGGCGGGGACCGGGGAGCTGTTTTTT. Translated: CASSLARQRGAGTGELFF. Complete variable domain (other parts from reference TRBV7-2 and TRBJ2-2): GAGVSQSPSNKVTEKGKDVELRCDPISGHTALYWYRQSLGQGLEFLIYFQGNSAPDKSGLPSDRFSAERTGGSVSTLTIQRTQQEDSAVYLCASSLARQRGAGTGELFFGEGSRLTVL.

The chain carries TRBV9 and TRBJ2-6; weak D call: TRBD1 (5 bases). V was pared by 0 bases and J by 0 bases, with 7 bases between. The CDR3 length is 16 residues. From germline, CDR1 is SGDLS and CDR2 YYNGEE. DNA of the CDR3: TGTGCCAGCAGCGTAGGGGGCAGCTCTGGGGCCAACGTCCTGACTTTC. Protein sequence: CASSVGGSSGANVLTF.

The rearrangement links TRBV7-9 to TRBJ1-2; possibly TRBD1 for D (5 bases). Trimming left V 3 bases short and J 5 bases short, with 19 bases between. This CDR3 has 16 amino acids. From germline, CDR1 is SEHNR and CDR2 FQNEAQ (reference sequence). CDR3 sequence reads: CASSFPEGWGLYGYTF. The CDR3 DNA reads TGTGCCAGCAGCTTTCCGGAGGGGTGGGGCTTATATGGCTACACCTTC.

The chain combines TRBV28 with TRBJ1-6; D perhaps matches TRBD1 (6 bases). The CDR3 has 15 residues. CDR1 and CDR2 from the germline V gene are MDHEN and SYDVKM. With 10 bases removed from V and 7 bases from J, the gap between germline ends came to 20 bases. CDR3 loop: CATQTRPGGNSPLHF. CDR3 sequence (DNA): TGTGCCACCCAAACCCGGCCGGGGGGCAATTCACCCCTCCACTTT.

This sequence joins TRBV4-2 and TRBJ1-1; D gene uncertain. V was clipped by 4 bases and J by 11 bases, with 23 bases between them. Per the germline V gene, CDR1 is LGHNA and CDR2 is YNFKEQ. The CDR3 spans 15 residues. The CDR3: CASSPGKGGHQGAFF. The CDR3 coding sequence is TGTGCCAGCAGCCCAGGTAAGGGAGGCCACCAAGGGGCTTTCTTT.

The chain joins TRBV11-3 to TRBJ2-2; the match to TRBD1 covers 8 bases. The germline gives CDR1 SGHNT, CDR2 YENEEA. V was pared by 1 base and J by 4 bases, with 8 bases of the junction left unmatched. The CDR3 runs to 17 residues. The CDR3 bases are TGTGCCAGCAGCTTAGGCCTTACAGGGGGTCGCACCGGGGAGCTGTTTTTT. This encodes CASSLGLTGGRTGELFF.

The chain carries TRBV9 and TRBJ1-1, with D possibly matching TRBD1 (5 bases). Looked up from germline, CDR1 is SGDLS and CDR2 is YYNGEE. Between the trimmed V and J ends, which lost 0 bases and 6 bases, there was a span of 15 bases. There are 15 residues in the CDR3. In DNA, the CDR3 is TGTGCCAGCAGCGTAGGTGCTTATAGGGGTTCTGAAGCTTTCTTT. This codes for CASSVGAYRGSEAFF.

V gene TRBV7-2 combines with J gene TRBJ2-7; the match to TRBD2 covers 8 bases. V dropped 2 bases and J dropped 2; count of bases not matched to a gene: 5. This CDR3 has 15 residues. CDR1 and CDR2 from the germline V gene are SGHTA and FQGNSA. CDR3 amino acids: CASSLRAGVAYEQYF. CDR3 in DNA: TGTGCCAGCAGCTTAAGAGCGGGAGTGGCCTACGAGCAGTACTTC.

The chain combines TRBV19 with TRBJ1-1, with D tentatively TRBD1 (5 bases). The V and J ends lost 7 bases and 0 bases respectively, with 21 bases between them. The CDR3 length is 17 residues. Looked up from germline, CDR1 is LNHDA and CDR2 is SQIVND (reference sequence). The CDR3 sequence: CASTLKAAGKMNTEAFF. CDR3 DNA sequence: TGTGCCAGTACCCTAAAGGCAGCAGGGAAAATGAACACTGAAGCTTTCTTT.

The chain employs TRBV27 and TRBJ1-6, with 8 bases fitting TRBD1. This CDR3 contains 14 residues. Germline values: CDR1 MNHEY, CDR2 SMNVEV (reference sequence). Trimming cost V 5 bases and J 6 bases; bases outside gene matches: 3. The CDR3 DNA sequence: TGTGCCAGCAGTCCTGGACAGGGTAATTCACCCCTCCACTTT. Amino acid sequence: CASSPGQGNSPLHF.

This clone was seen only a few times. The V and J genes are TRBV5-1 and TRBJ2-3; 10 bases agree with TRBD2. The CDR3 covers 15 residues. CDR1 and CDR2 from the germline V gene are SGHRS and YFSETQ. V gave up 3 bases and J gave up 4 bases; unmatched junction bases: 5. The CDR3 DNA reads as TGCGCCAGCAGCTCCGGGACTAGCGTGCCAGATACGCAGTATTTT. Its protein product is CASSSGTSVPDTQYF.

The J gene is TRBJ2-7, the V gene TRBV29-1, with 7 bases identical to TRBD1. V was clipped by 3 bases and J by 3 bases; unmatched bases: 8. Per germline, CDR1 SQVTM and CDR2 ANQGSEA. The CDR3 is made up of 14 amino acids. In DNA form, the CDR3 reads TGCAGCGTTGATGTACAGGGGACCCGCTACGAGCAGTACTTC. Amino acid sequence: CSVDVQGTRYEQYF.

The rearrangement links TRBV12-3 or TRBV12-4 to TRBJ1-2; no firm D call. This CDR3 is 13 amino acids long. V was cut by 6 bases and J by 3 bases, with 11 bases left in between. Here the CDR3 reads CASSLSAYYGYTF. The CDR3 region has the DNA TGTGCCAGCAGCCTGAGTGCCTACTATGGCTACACCTTC.

The chain has TRBV19 and TRBJ1-5; D may be TRBD1 (6 bases). Germline-derived CDR1 and CDR2 are LNHDA and SQIVND (reference sequence). The V end lost 6 bases, the J end lost 7 bases, and 13 bases lay between the germline ends. This CDR3 is 13 amino acids long. CDR3 sequence: CASRGVQGQPQHF. In DNA, the CDR3 is TGTGCCAGTAGAGGTGTACAGGGCCAGCCCCAGCATTTT. The full variable domain, in which reference TRBV19 and TRBJ1-5 provide the parts outside the CDR3, is DGGITQSPKYLFRKEGQNVTLSCEQNLNHDAMYWYRQDPGQGLRLIYYSQIVNDFQKGDIAEGYSVSREKKESFPLTVTSAQKNPTAFYLCASRGVQGQPQHFGDGTRLSIL.

The CDR3, as DNA: TGTGCCAGCAGTGACTCGAACAGGGGGGGAGGCTACACCTTC. Protein product: CASSDSNRGGGYTF. V is TRBV6-4 and J is TRBJ1-2; 8 positions match TRBD1. The CDR3 consists of 14 residues. The junction had 5 bases not matched to a gene; V was cut back by 0 bases and J by 8 bases. Germline CDR1 and CDR2: MRHNA and SNTAGT.